The 32 T cell receptor beta chains listed next were all sequenced from one sample in a study of blood T cell repertoires in COVID-19 (dated by TCRdb to about 2020). The library relied on the immunoSEQ multiplex PCR assay. Imported from immuneACCESS, the table was reduced by TCRdb to in-frame sequences with V and J called. These copies leave out some clones; in studies compared against another copy, an unresolved V gene accounts for under half, and the cause of the remainder is not known. Across this sample there are around 140,000 clones, with approximately 90% seen only once. More than 6.5% of the sample is in the top ten clones. Sequencing was carried out using peripheral blood. These TCRs come from a woman aged 45-65 years with active or convalescent COVID-19.

The rearrangement links TRBV18 to TRBJ1-3; the match to TRBD1 covers 7 bases. Germline lookup yields CDR1 KGHSH and CDR2 LQKENI. The length of the CDR3 is 18 residues. V trimming: 3 bases; J trimming: 1 base; junction bases outside the gene matches: 12. The CDR3: CASSPNARTGVSGNTIYF. The DNA of the CDR3 is TGTGCCAGCTCACCGAACGCCCGCACAGGGGTTTCTGGAAACACCATATATTTT.

This clone appeared a few times. This sequence joins TRBV5-6 and TRBJ2-7, with 12 bases fitting TRBD1. This CDR3 contains 15 residues. V lost 4 bases and J lost 4; bases outside the gene matches: 6. In germline, CDR1 is SGHDT, CDR2 YYEEEE. CDR3 residues: CASSPGDRGQYEQYF. CDR3 nucleotides: TGTGCCAGCAGCCCGGGGGACAGGGGGCAATACGAGCAGTACTTC.

The chain employs TRBV28 and TRBJ2-3; 9 bases agree with TRBD2. Per germline, CDR1 MDHEN and CDR2 SYDVKM. The V gene end was trimmed by 6 bases and the J gene end by 8 bases; junction bases not matched to a gene: 27. This CDR3 has 20 residues. The CDR3 sequence is CASSPTFAGGPPSQAGTQYF. The CDR3 DNA reads TGTGCCAGCAGCCCGACCTTTGCGGGAGGGCCCCCCTCCCAGGCCGGTACGCAGTATTTT.

The V gene is TRBV7-2, the J gene TRBJ1-6; 9 bases align to TRBD1. The length of the CDR3 is 19 residues. Germline values: CDR1 SGHTA, CDR2 FQGNSA. V gave up 3 bases and J gave up 10 bases; unmatched junction bases: 19. Written as DNA, the CDR3 is TGTGCCAGCAGCTTTAATATTATGGGGTCGGGACAGGGAAACTCACCCCTCCACTTT. It codes for CASSFNIMGSGQGNSPLHF.

The V call is TRBV30, the J call TRBJ1-1; a weak D match, TRBD1 (6 bases). The CDR3 length is 13 residues. Trimming stripped 2 bases from V and 1 base from J, with 8 bases between. In germline, CDR1 is GTSNPN, CDR2 SVGIG (reference sequence). The CDR3 reads CAWSLGANTEAFF. CDR3 in DNA: TGTGCCTGGAGTCTGGGGGCGAACACTGAAGCTTTCTTT.

CDR3 loop: CASSRGSYYGYTF. CDR3 DNA sequence: TGTGCCAGCAGTCGAGGGAGCTACTATGGCTACACCTTC. The chain combines TRBV12-3 or TRBV12-4 with TRBJ1-2; the D is unclear. The CDR3 loop spans 13 amino acids. V lost 5 bases to trimming and J lost 3 bases, with 10 bases between them.

The chain is built from TRBV5-1 and TRBJ2-7; tentative D call: TRBD1 (6 bases). CDR3 length: 16 residues. Germline V lookup: CDR1 SGHRS, CDR2 YFSETQ. V gave up 4 bases and J gave up 0 bases, with 17 bases separating them. The CDR3 nucleotides are TGCGCCAGCAGCCCCAACCAGGGGCCACGCTCCTACGAGCAGTACTTC. Amino acid sequence: CASSPNQGPRSYEQYF.

The chain is built from TRBV9 and TRBJ1-2, with 8 positions matching TRBD1. Trimming cost V 0 bases and J 8 bases; bases outside gene matches: 6. The CDR3 loop spans 14 amino acids. CDR1 SGDLS and CDR2 YYNGEE come from the germline V gene. CDR3 coding DNA: TGTGCCAGCAGCGTAGCTCTCGGACAGGGCGGCTACACCTTC. It is translated as CASSVALGQGGYTF.

The J gene is TRBJ2-1, the V gene TRBV4-1; possible D gene TRBD2, 5 bases. The germline V gene has CDR1 MGHRA and CDR2 YSYEKL. Trimming cost V 2 bases and J 8 bases, with 10 bases left between them. The CDR3 is made up of 13 amino acids. As DNA, the CDR3 is TGCGCCAGCAGCCAAACCCCGCGGGATGAGCAGTTCTTC. Translating gives CASSQTPRDEQFF.

This clone was detected only a few times. The genes are TRBV4-1 and TRBJ1-2; 10 bases match TRBD1. Germline V gene data show CDR1 as MGHRA and CDR2 as YSYEKL. The CDR3 sequence is 15 residues long. Trimming took 4 bases from V and 4 from J; bases not matched to a gene: 6. CDR3 region: CASSPRQGASYGYTF. For the CDR3, the DNA is TGCGCCAGCAGCCCAAGACAGGGGGCCAGCTATGGCTACACCTTC.

The rearrangement uses TRBV10-3 and TRBJ1-4; D call uncertain. V was shortened by 4 bases and J by 5 bases, with 11 bases between the two germline ends. The CDR3 has 14 residues. Per the germline V gene, CDR1 is ENHRY and CDR2 is SYGVKD. CDR3 amino acids: CAISGSGKNEKLFF. For the CDR3, the DNA is TGTGCCATCAGTGGAAGCGGGAAGAATGAAAAACTGTTTTTT.

This rearrangement joins TRBV27 to TRBJ2-3, with 10 nucleotides matching TRBD2. CDR1 and CDR2 from the germline V gene are MNHEY and SMNVEV (reference sequence). CDR3 length: 14 residues. V shed 4 bases, J shed 6 bases, and the junction held 4 bases outside the gene matches. CDR3 sequence reads: CASSSLAGDDTQYF. In DNA, the CDR3 is TGTGCCAGCAGTTCTCTAGCGGGGGATGATACGCAGTATTTT.

The chain links TRBV7-2 to TRBJ1-4, with 7 bases fitting TRBD1. In germline, CDR1 is SGHTA, CDR2 FQGNSA. This CDR3 is built from 14 residues. V shed 0 bases and J 11 bases; nucleotides not matched to a gene: 6. CDR3 nucleotides: TGTGCCAGCAGCTTAGCAGGGGGCGCCCCGAAACTGTTTTTT. It yields the protein CASSLAGGAPKLFF.

This clone has a single count. V gene TRBV7-6 combines with J gene TRBJ2-5, with TRBD1 identical over 9 bases. The CDR3 contains 14 residues. Germline V gene sequence: CDR1 SGHVS, CDR2 FNYEAQ. J was trimmed by 5 bases and V by 3 bases; bases with no gene match: 4. CDR3 bases: TGTGCCAGCAGCTTCGGACAGGGGAGGGAGACCCAGTACTTC. This translates into CASSFGQGRETQYF. Drawing the rest from reference TRBV7-6 and TRBJ2-5, the complete variable domain is GAGVSQSPRYKVTKRGQDVALRCDPISGHVSLYWYRQALGQGPEFLTYFNYEAQQDKSGLPNDRFSAERPEGSISTLTIQRTEQRDSAMYRCASSFGQGRETQYFGPGTRLLVL.

The chain links TRBV7-2 to TRBJ2-2; a weak D match, TRBD1 (6 bases). Looked up from germline, CDR1 is SGHTA and CDR2 is FQGNSA. The V end lost 2 bases, the J end lost 4 bases, and 14 bases lay between the germline ends. The CDR3 is 16 residues long. Here the CDR3 DNA reads TGTGCCAGCAGCTTAAGTCCAGGGGAAAGCACCGGGGAGCTGTTTTTT. Its translation: CASSLSPGESTGELFF.

The chain recombines TRBV9 with TRBJ2-7; maybe TRBD2 (6 bases). Trimming pared 0 bases from V and 4 bases from J, leaving 14 bases between. The CDR3 length is 15 residues. The germline V gene encodes CDR1 SGDLS and CDR2 YYNGEE. CDR3 sequence reads: CASSVATGLRYEQYF. The CDR3 DNA reads TGTGCCAGCAGCGTAGCTACAGGACTACGATACGAGCAGTACTTC. Full variable domain (missing parts from reference TRBV9 and TRBJ2-7): DSGVTQTPKHLITATGQRVTLRCSPRSGDLSVYWYQQSLDQGLQFLIQYYNGEERAKGNILERFSAQQFPDLHSELNLSSLELGDSALYFCASSVATGLRYEQYFGPGTRLTVT.

The chain is built from TRBV27 and TRBJ2-1, with 10 bases that match TRBD2. Germline-derived CDR1 and CDR2 are MNHEY and SMNVEV (reference sequence). V dropped 5 bases and J dropped 4; count of bases not matched to a gene: 11. The CDR3 consists of 17 residues. The DNA for the CDR3 is TGTGCCAGCAGTACCCAGGAGACTAGCGGGCCATACAATGAGCAGTTCTTC. Encoded protein: CASSTQETSGPYNEQFF.

The J gene is TRBJ2-1, the V gene TRBV10-3, with 7 positions matching TRBD1. Germline assignment: CDR1 ENHRY and CDR2 SYGVKD. V shed 4 bases, J shed 1 base, and the junction held 4 bases outside the gene matches. The CDR3 is 15 amino acids. This CDR3 is CAISGYRGSYNEQFF. CDR3 bases: TGTGCCATCAGTGGATACAGGGGTTCCTACAATGAGCAGTTCTTC.

This clone was recorded once. The rearrangement joins TRBV30 to TRBJ1-5, with D maybe TRBD1 (6 bases). V was pared by 3 bases and J by 6 bases, with 12 bases between. Germline V gives CDR1 GTSNPN, CDR2 SVGIG (reference sequence). This CDR3 is built from 13 residues. In DNA, the CDR3 is TGTGCCTGGAGCTACCCAGGGGCTCAGCCCCAGCATTTT. Amino acid sequence: CAWSYPGAQPQHF.

Notes on this clone: Other DNA sequences in the sample encode the same CDR3. The chain uses TRBV7-9 and TRBJ1-5, with D maybe TRBD1 (6 bases). CDR1 is SEHNR, CDR2 FQNEAQ, per germline (reference sequence). V shed 5 bases and J shed 2 bases, with 13 bases lying between them. This CDR3 has 15 residues. CDR3 sequence (DNA): TGTGCCAGCAGCCTGGGGGGGGCGGGCAATCAGCCCCAGCATTTT. Its protein is CASSLGGAGNQPQHF.

The rearrangement uses TRBV27 and TRBJ1-5; a possible D gene is TRBD1 (5 bases). Germline CDR1 reads MNHEY; CDR2 reads SMNVEV (reference sequence). The CDR3 runs 15 residues. Trimming removed 4 bases at V and 2 bases at J, with 12 bases between. The CDR3 here is CASSWGGERNQPQHF. The CDR3 nucleotides are TGTGCCAGCAGTTGGGGGGGAGAACGCAATCAGCCCCAGCATTTT.

The chain has TRBV18 and TRBJ1-3, with D possibly matching TRBD1 (5 bases). V was trimmed by 3 bases and J by 0 bases, leaving 9 bases between them. The length of the CDR3 is 15 residues. Germline values: CDR1 KGHSH, CDR2 LQKENI. CDR3 bases: TGTGCCAGCTCACCCGCAGGGAACTCTGGAAACACCATATATTTT. Translated: CASSPAGNSGNTIYF.

This rearrangement joins TRBV19 to TRBJ1-6; the D gene is possibly TRBD1 (5 bases). Germline-derived CDR1 and CDR2 are LNHDA and SQIVND (reference sequence). V was trimmed by 5 bases and J by 5 bases, leaving 10 bases between them. The CDR3 consists of 14 residues. CDR3 amino acids: CASSVQGNNSPLHF. CDR3 DNA: TGTGCCAGTAGTGTCCAGGGAAATAATTCACCCCTCCACTTT.

The genes are TRBV10-3 and TRBJ1-4, with D possibly TRBD1 on 6 matching bases. The germline CDR1 and CDR2 sequences are ENHRY and SYGVKD. V dropped 10 bases and J dropped 7 bases, with 13 bases sitting between them. The CDR3 extends over 12 amino acids. CDR3 sequence reads: CATQGSGEKLFF. The CDR3 bases are TGTGCCACCCAGGGGTCAGGTGAAAAACTGTTTTTT.

This clone was counted a few times. The rearrangement uses TRBV5-1 and TRBJ2-3; D may be TRBD2 (5 bases). The CDR3 covers 13 residues. Trimming took 3 bases from V and 10 from J, leaving 15 bases between them. CDR1 is SGHRS and CDR2 is YFSETQ in the germline V gene. The CDR3 nucleotides are TGCGCCAGCAGCTACGGCATGGTGGAGGCGCAGTATTTT. Protein: CASSYGMVEAQYF.

This clone was seen once. The chain joins TRBV15 to TRBJ2-2; TRBD2 matches 7 bases. Germline lookup yields CDR1 LNHNV and CDR2 YYDKDF (reference sequence). The length of the CDR3 is 17 residues. Trimming at V came to 5 bases and at J to 3 bases, leaving 12 bases not matched to a gene. DNA of the CDR3: TGTGCCACCAGCGGCAGAGCGGGATCCCCTTACACCGGGGAGCTGTTTTTT. This encodes CATSGRAGSPYTGELFF.

The genes are TRBV5-1 and TRBJ2-7; D might be TRBD2 (6 bases). The CDR3 length is 13 residues. Trimming stripped 4 bases from V and 3 bases from J, with 11 bases between. Germline V gives CDR1 SGHRS, CDR2 YFSETQ. The CDR3 DNA sequence: TGCGCCAGCAGCGATGGGGGAGGCTACGAGCAGTACTTC. The encoded protein is CASSDGGGYEQYF.

This rearrangement joins TRBV5-1 to TRBJ2-1, with D perhaps TRBD1 (6 bases). Germline V gene lookup returns CDR1 SGHRS and CDR2 YFSETQ. The V gene lost 0 bases and the J gene lost 5 bases, with 12 bases spanning the gap. The CDR3 is 15 amino acids. CDR3 nucleotides: TGCGCCAGCAGCTTGGTGGGCAGGGGTAACAATGAGCAGTTCTTC. As protein: CASSLVGRGNNEQFF.

V is TRBV10-3 and J is TRBJ2-1; TRBD2 aligns across 10 bases. CDR1 and CDR2 from the germline V gene are ENHRY and SYGVKD. With V trimmed by 4 bases and J by 5 bases, 8 bases remained unmatched. CDR3 length: 16 residues. The CDR3 coding sequence is TGTGCCATCAGTGCCATAGCGGGGGGCCTGGACAATGAGCAGTTCTTC. Translated: CAISAIAGGLDNEQFF.

The chain joins TRBV15 to TRBJ2-5; TRBD1 matches at 10 bases. Germline V lookup: CDR1 LNHNV, CDR2 YYDKDF (reference sequence). This CDR3 has 16 amino acids. With 0 bases clipped from V and 5 bases from J, the junction kept 6 bases outside the gene matches. CDR3 protein: CATSRDGTGVGETQYF. CDR3 DNA: TGTGCCACCAGCAGAGATGGGACAGGGGTGGGTGAGACCCAGTACTTC. Drawing the rest from reference TRBV15 and TRBJ2-5, the complete variable domain is DAMVIQNPRYQVTQFGKPVTLSCSQTLNHNVMYWYQQKSSQAPKLLFHYYDKDFNNEADTPDNFQSRRPNTSFCFLDIRSPGLGDTAMYLCATSRDGTGVGETQYFGPGTRLLVL.

The genes are TRBV7-9 and TRBJ1-1, with D tentatively TRBD1 (5 bases). V was shortened by 4 bases and J by 8 bases, with 11 bases between the two germline ends. Germline CDR1 SEHNR, CDR2 FQNEAQ (reference sequence). This CDR3 has 12 residues. The CDR3 region is CASSSGGREAFF. DNA of the CDR3: TGTGCCAGCAGCTCTGGGGGGAGAGAAGCTTTCTTT.

This chain links TRBV5-1 with TRBJ2-7; 9 bases align to TRBD2. The CDR3 is 14 residues long. V trimming: 5 bases; J trimming: 3 bases; junction bases outside the gene matches: 6. Germline CDR1 reads SGHRS; CDR2 reads YFSETQ. This CDR3 is CASRGTSIFYEQYF. The CDR3 bases are TGCGCCAGCAGGGGGACTAGCATCTTCTACGAGCAGTACTTC.